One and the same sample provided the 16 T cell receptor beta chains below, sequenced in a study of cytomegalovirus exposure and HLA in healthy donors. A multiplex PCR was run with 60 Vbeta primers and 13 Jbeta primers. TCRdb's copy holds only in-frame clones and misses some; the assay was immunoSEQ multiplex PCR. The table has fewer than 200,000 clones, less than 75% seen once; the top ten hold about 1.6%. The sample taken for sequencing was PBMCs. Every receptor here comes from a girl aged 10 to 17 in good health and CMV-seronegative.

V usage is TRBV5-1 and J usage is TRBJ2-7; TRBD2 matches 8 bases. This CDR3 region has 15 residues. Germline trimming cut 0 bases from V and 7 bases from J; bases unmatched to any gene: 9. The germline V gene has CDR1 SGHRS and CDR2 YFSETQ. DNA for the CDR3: TGCGCCAGCAGCTTGGATGGCGGGGGGCTTTGGGAGCAGTACTTC. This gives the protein CASSLDGGGLWEQYF.

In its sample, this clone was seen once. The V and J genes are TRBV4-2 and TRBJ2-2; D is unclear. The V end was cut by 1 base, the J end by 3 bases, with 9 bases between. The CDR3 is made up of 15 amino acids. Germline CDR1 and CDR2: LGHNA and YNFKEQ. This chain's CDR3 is CASSQVAGDTGELFF. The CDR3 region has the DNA TGTGCCAGCAGCCAAGTGGCCGGAGACACCGGGGAGCTGTTTTTT.

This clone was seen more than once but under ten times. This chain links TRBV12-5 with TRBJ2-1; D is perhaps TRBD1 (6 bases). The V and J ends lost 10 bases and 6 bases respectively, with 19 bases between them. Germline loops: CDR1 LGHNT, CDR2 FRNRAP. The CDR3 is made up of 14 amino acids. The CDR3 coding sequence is TGTGCTACCCAGGTTCCGCAGGGGCCCAATGAGCAGTTCTTC. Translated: CATQVPQGPNEQFF.

CDR3 region: CSVGPEGGGWGYGYTF. The CDR3 DNA reads TGCAGCGTGGGCCCCGAGGGGGGGGGCTGGGGCTATGGCTACACCTTC. The genes are TRBV29-1 and TRBJ1-2; maybe TRBD1 (6 bases). Germline CDR1 is SQVTM and CDR2 is ANQGSEA. V lost 6 bases to trimming and J lost 4 bases, with 24 bases between them. The CDR3 length is 16 residues.

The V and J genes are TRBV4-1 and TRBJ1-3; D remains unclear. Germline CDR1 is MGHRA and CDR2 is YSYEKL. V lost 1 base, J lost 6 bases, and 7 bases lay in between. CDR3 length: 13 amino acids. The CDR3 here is CASSQGTANTIYF. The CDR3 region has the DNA TGCGCCAGCAGCCAAGGTACAGCAAACACCATATATTTT.

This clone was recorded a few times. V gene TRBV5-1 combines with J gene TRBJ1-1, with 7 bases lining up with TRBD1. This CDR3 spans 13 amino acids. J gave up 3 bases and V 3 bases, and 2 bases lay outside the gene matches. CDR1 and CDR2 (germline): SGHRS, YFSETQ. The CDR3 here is CASSSTGDTEAFF. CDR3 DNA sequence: TGCGCCAGCAGCTCTACAGGGGACACTGAAGCTTTCTTT.

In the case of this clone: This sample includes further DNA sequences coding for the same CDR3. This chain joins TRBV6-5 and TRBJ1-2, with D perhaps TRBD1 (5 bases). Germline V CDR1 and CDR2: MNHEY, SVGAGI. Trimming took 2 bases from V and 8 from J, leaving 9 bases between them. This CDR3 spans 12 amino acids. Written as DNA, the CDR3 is TGTGCCAGCAGTTACAGGGGTGCGGGCTACACCTTC. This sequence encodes CASSYRGAGYTF.

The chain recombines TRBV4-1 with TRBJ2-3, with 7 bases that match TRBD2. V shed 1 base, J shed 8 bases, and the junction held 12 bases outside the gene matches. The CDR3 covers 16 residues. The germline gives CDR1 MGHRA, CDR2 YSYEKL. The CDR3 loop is CASSQGAGLDLGTQYF. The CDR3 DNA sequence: TGCGCCAGCAGCCAAGGCGCAGGACTAGATCTTGGTACGCAGTATTTT.

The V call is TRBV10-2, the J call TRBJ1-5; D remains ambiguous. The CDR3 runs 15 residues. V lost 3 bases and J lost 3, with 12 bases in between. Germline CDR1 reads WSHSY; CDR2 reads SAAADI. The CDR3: CASSDLGVSNQPQHF. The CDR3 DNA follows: TGCGCCAGCAGTGACTTGGGAGTTTCCAATCAGCCCCAGCATTTT.

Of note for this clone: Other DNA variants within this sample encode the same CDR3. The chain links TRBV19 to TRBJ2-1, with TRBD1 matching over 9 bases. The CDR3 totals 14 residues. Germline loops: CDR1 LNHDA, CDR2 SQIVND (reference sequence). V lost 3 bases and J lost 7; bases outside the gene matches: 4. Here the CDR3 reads CASSIRDRDNEQFF. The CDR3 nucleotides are TGTGCCAGTAGTATCCGGGACAGGGATAATGAGCAGTTCTTC.

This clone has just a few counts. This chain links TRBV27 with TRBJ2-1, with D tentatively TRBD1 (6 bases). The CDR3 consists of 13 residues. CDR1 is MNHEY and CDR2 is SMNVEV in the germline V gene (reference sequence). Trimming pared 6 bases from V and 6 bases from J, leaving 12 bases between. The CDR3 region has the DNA TGTGCCAGCAGACTTACGACAGGCAATGAGCAGTTCTTC. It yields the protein CASRLTTGNEQFF.

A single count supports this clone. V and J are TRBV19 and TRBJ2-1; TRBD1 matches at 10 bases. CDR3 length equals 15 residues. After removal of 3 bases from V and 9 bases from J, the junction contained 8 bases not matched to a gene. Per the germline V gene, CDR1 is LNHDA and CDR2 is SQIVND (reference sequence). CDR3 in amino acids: CASSIEGTGVREQFF. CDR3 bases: TGTGCCAGTAGTATTGAGGGGACAGGGGTTCGTGAGCAGTTCTTC. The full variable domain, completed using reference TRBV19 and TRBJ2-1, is DGGITQSPKYLFRKEGQNVTLSCEQNLNHDAMYWYRQDPGQGLRLIYYSQIVNDFQKGDIAEGYSVSREKKESFPLTVTSAQKNPTAFYLCASSIEGTGVREQFFGPGTRLTVL.

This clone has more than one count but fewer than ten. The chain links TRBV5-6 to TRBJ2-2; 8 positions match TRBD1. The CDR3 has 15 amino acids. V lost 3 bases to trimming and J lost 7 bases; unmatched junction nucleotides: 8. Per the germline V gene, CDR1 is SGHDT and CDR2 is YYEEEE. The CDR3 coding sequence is TGTGCCAGCAGCTCCGGACAGGGTTCGATCGGGGAGCTGTTTTTT. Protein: CASSSGQGSIGELFF.

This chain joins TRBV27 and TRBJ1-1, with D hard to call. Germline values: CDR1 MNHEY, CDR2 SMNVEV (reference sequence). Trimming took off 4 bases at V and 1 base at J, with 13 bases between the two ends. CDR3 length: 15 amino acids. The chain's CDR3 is CASSSTDTENTEAFF. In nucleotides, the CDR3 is TGTGCCAGCAGTTCCACAGACACGGAGAACACTGAAGCTTTCTTT.

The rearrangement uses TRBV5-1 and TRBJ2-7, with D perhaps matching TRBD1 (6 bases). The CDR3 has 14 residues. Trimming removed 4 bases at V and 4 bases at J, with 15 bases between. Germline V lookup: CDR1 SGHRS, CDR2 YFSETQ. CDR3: CASSPKQGVYEQYF. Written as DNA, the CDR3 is TGCGCCAGCAGCCCGAAACAGGGTGTGTACGAGCAGTACTTC.

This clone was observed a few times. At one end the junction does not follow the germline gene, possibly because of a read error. DNA for the CDR3: TGTGCTAGCAGCTTAAGCAGGGGGGAATCTGAGCAGTTCTTC. Its protein is CASSLSRGESEQFF. This chain connects TRBV7-7 to TRBJ2-1; D may be TRBD1 (7 bases). CDR3 length: 14 amino acids. Germline V CDR1 and CDR2: SSHAT, FNYEAQ (reference sequence). Drawing the rest from reference TRBV7-7 and TRBJ2-1, the complete variable domain is GAGVSQSPRYKVTKRGQDVTLRCDPISSHATLYWYQQALGQGPEFLTYFNYEAQPDKSGLPSDRFSAERPEGSISTLTIQRTEQRDSAMYRCASSLSRGESEQFFGPGTRLTVL.